The 11 T cell receptor beta chains presented below share a single source sample, sequenced in a study of CD8+CD57+ T cells in acquired aplastic anemia. Sequenced patients had shown CD8+CD57+ cell expansion by flow cytometry. TCR beta VDJ and CDR3 profiles were obtained from a genomic DNA template. MiXCR, applied by TCRdb to the reads, yields one record per CDR3 protein. The sample carries about 160,000 distinct CDR3 sequences, over 70% recorded once. Sequences were obtained from sorted CD4+, CD8+, or CD8+CD57+ T cells (not recorded which) from PBMCs. The origin of the receptors is a human donor with aplastic anemia.

This clonotype was observed at least ten times. The chain combines TRBV24-1 with TRBJ2-3; D is possibly TRBD1 (6 bases). This CDR3 contains 15 residues. Looked up from germline, CDR1 is KGHDR and CDR2 is SFDVKD. The V and J ends lost 7 bases and 2 bases respectively, with 15 bases between them. CDR3 bases: TGTGCCACCAGCCTTGGACAGCACGACACAGATACGCAGTATTTT. This translates into CATSLGQHDTDTQYF.

The rearrangement joins TRBV20-1 to TRBJ1-2; the match to TRBD1 covers 7 bases. Germline V gene lookup returns CDR1 DFQATT and CDR2 SNEGSKA (reference sequence). The length of the CDR3 is 12 residues. The trim removed 6 bases at V and 6 bases at J, leaving 7 bases unmatched. CDR3: CSAPTGTHGYTF. The CDR3 DNA is TGCAGTGCCCCGACAGGGACCCATGGCTACACCTTC.

The chain links TRBV9 to TRBJ2-7; 10 bases match TRBD1. Germline V CDR1 and CDR2: SGDLS, YYNGEE. CDR3 length: 15 amino acids. The ends lost 3 bases at V and 6 bases at J; junction bases unmatched: 9. The CDR3 region is CASSETGGRSSEQYF. The CDR3 DNA reads TGTGCCAGCAGCGAGACAGGGGGCCGGTCTTCCGAGCAGTACTTC.

The CDR3 spells CASSLRGIEQFF. The CDR3 DNA follows: TGTGCCAGCAGCTTAAGGGGTATTGAGCAGTTCTTC. The V gene is TRBV7-9, the J gene TRBJ2-1; D may be TRBD1 (5 bases). Trimming shortened V by 2 bases and J by 9 bases, and 8 bases separated the two germline ends. CDR3 length: 12 residues. The germline CDR1 and CDR2 sequences are SEHNR and FQNEAQ (reference sequence).

The chain uses TRBV4-1 and TRBJ1-2; maybe TRBD1 (5 bases). This CDR3 spans 15 amino acids. The V and J ends lost 3 bases and 4 bases respectively, with 15 bases between them. Germline V lookup: CDR1 MGHRA, CDR2 YSYEKL. The CDR3 spells CASSQRVEGLYGYTF. CDR3 nucleotide sequence: TGCGCCAGCAGCCAGAGGGTGGAGGGACTCTATGGCTACACCTTC.

The V and J genes are TRBV7-2 and TRBJ2-5, with 13 bases lining up with TRBD2. Trimming cost V 5 bases and J 5 bases; bases outside gene matches: 11. From germline, CDR1 is SGHTA and CDR2 FQGNSA. The CDR3 has 17 residues. The CDR3 bases are TGTGCCAGCAGCCGAGGCGTAGGACTAGCGGGAGCGGAGACCCAGTACTTC. Translating it yields CASSRGVGLAGAETQYF.

The CDR3 is CASSLVAENTEAFF. The CDR3 DNA is TGTGCCAGCAGCTTAGTAGCAGAGAACACTGAAGCTTTCTTT. This chain joins TRBV5-6 and TRBJ1-1; no clear D. Germline CDR1 SGHDT, CDR2 YYEEEE. The V end lost 2 bases, the J end lost 1 base, and 9 bases lay between the germline ends. This CDR3 is built from 14 residues.

The chain has TRBV20-1 and TRBJ2-3; 7 positions match TRBD1. The CDR3 has 12 amino acids. Germline V gene lookup returns CDR1 DFQATT and CDR2 SNEGSKA (reference sequence). V lost 3 bases to trimming and J lost 5 bases; unmatched junction nucleotides: 2. The CDR3 DNA reads TGCAGTGCTAGCGCAGGGGGAGATACGCAGTATTTT. Translation: CSASAGGDTQYF.

This clonotype was recorded at least ten times. The genes are TRBV28 and TRBJ2-7; D remains unclear. The CDR3 runs 16 residues. CDR1 and CDR2 from the germline V gene are MDHEN and SYDVKM. V was clipped by 4 bases and J by 0 bases, with 16 bases between them. The CDR3 sequence: CASSSLLQLHSYEQYF. The CDR3 nucleotides read TGTGCCAGCAGTTCCCTACTGCAGTTACACTCCTACGAGCAGTACTTC.

V gene TRBV6-5 combines with J gene TRBJ2-1; possible D gene TRBD1, 6 bases. The CDR3 has 14 amino acids. V was shortened by 5 bases and J by 2 bases, with 10 bases between the two germline ends. The germline CDR1 and CDR2 sequences are MNHEY and SVGAGI. CDR3 in DNA: TGTGCCAGCAGTAAACAGGGCACCTACAATGAGCAGTTCTTC. It is translated as CASSKQGTYNEQFF.

The chain has TRBV7-2 and TRBJ2-2, with D unclear. The germline CDR1 and CDR2 sequences are SGHTA and FQGNSA. Trimming removed 3 bases at V and 6 bases at J, with 11 bases between. The CDR3 is 14 amino acids. DNA for the CDR3: TGTGCCAGCAGCTTGAATAGGTTGGCCGGGGAGCTGTTTTTT. This codes for CASSLNRLAGELFF.